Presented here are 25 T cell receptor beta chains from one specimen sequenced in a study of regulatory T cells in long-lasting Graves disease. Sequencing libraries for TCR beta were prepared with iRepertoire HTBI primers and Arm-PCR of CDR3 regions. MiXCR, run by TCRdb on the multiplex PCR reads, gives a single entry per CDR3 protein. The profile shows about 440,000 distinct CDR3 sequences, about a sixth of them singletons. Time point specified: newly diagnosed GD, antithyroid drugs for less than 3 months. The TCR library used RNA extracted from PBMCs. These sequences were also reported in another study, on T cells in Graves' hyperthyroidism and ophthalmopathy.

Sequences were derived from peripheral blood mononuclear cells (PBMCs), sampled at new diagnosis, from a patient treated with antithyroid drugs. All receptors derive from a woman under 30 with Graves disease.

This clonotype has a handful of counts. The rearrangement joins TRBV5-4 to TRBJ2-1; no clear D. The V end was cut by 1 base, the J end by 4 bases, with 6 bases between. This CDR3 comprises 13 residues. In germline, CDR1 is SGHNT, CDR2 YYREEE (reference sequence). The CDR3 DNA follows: TGTGCCAGCAGCTTGTCCGTTTACAATGAGCAGTTCTTC. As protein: CASSLSVYNEQFF.

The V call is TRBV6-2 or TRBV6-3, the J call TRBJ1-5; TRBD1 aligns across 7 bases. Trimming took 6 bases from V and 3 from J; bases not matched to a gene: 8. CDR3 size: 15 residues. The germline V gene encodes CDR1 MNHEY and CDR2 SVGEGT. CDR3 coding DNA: TGTGCCAGCAGAAATGACAGGGCGGCCAATCAGCCCCAGCATTTT. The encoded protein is CASRNDRAANQPQHF.

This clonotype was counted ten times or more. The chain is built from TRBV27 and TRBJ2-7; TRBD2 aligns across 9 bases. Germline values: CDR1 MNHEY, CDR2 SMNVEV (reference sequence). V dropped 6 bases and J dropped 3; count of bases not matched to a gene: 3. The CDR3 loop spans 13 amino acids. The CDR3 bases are TGTGCCAGCAGCGGACTAGCGAACTACGAGCAGTACTTC. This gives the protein CASSGLANYEQYF.

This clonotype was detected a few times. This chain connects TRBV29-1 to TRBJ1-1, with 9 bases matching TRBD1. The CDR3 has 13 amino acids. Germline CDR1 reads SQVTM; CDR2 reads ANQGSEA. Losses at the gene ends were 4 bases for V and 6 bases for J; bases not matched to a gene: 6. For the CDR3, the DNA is TGCAGCGTTGCAATGGACAGGGGTGCTGAAGCTTTCTTT. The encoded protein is CSVAMDRGAEAFF. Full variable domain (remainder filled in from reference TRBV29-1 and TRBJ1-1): SAVISQKPSRDICQRGTSLTIQCQVDSQVTMMFWYRQQPGQSLTLIATANQGSEATYESGFVIDKFPISRPNLTFSTLTVSNMSPEDSSIYLCSVAMDRGAEAFFGQGTRLTVV.

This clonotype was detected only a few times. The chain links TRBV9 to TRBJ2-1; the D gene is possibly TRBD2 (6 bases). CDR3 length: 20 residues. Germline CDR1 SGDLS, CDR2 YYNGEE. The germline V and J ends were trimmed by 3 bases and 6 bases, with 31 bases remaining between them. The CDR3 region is CASSGSLGLDGRGRINEQFF. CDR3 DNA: TGTGCCAGCAGCGGTAGTCTCGGGCTAGACGGGCGGGGAAGGATCAATGAGCAGTTCTTC. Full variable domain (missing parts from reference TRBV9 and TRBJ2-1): DSGVTQTPKHLITATGQRVTLRCSPRSGDLSVYWYQQSLDQGLQFLIQYYNGEERAKGNILERFSAQQFPDLHSELNLSSLELGDSALYFCASSGSLGLDGRGRINEQFFGPGTRLTVL.

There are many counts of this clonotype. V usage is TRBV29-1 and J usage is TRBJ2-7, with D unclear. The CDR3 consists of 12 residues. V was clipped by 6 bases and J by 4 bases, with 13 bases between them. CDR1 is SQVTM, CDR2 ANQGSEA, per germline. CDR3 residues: CSVLGPFYEQYF. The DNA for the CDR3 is TGCAGCGTACTGGGCCCCTTTTACGAGCAGTACTTC.

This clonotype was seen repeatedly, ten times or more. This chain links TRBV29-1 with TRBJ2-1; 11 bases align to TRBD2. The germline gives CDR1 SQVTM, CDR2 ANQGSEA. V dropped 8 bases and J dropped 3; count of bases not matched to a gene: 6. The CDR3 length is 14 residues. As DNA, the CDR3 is TGCAGCTTACGGACTAGCGGGCTCTACAATGAGCAGTTCTTC. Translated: CSLRTSGLYNEQFF.

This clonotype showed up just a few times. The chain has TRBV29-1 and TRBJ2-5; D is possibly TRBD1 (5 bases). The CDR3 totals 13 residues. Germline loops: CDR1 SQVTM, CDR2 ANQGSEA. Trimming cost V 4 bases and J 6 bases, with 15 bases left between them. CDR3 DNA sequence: TGCAGCGTTGTCACAGGTCAGATTCAGACCCAGTACTTC. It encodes CSVVTGQIQTQYF.

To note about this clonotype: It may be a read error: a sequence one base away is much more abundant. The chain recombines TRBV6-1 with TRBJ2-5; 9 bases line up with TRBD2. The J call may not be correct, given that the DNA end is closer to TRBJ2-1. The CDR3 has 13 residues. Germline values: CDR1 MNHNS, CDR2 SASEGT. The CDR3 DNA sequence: TGTGCCAGCGGGTCTAGCGGGATTAACGAGCAGTTCTTC. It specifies CASGSSGINEQFF.

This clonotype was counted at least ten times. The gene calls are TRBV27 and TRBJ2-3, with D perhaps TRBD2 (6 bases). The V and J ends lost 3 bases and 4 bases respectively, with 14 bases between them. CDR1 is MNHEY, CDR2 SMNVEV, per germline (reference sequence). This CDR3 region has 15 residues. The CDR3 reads CASSFAHRRADTQYF. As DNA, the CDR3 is TGTGCCAGCAGTTTCGCCCATAGGAGGGCAGATACGCAGTATTTT.

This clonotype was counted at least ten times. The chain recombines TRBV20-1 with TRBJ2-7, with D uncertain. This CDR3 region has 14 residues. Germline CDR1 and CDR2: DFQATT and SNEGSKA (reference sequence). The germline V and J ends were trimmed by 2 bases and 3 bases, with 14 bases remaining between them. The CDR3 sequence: CSARSPESSYEQYF. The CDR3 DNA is TGCAGTGCTAGATCCCCGGAGAGCAGCTACGAGCAGTACTTC.

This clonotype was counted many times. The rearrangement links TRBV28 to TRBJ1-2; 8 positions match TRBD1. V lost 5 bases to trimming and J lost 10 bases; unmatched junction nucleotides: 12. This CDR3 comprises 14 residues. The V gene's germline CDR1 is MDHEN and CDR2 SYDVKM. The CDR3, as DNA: TGTGCCAGCAGTCCTTGGACAGGGTTGATCCACTACACCTTC. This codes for CASSPWTGLIHYTF.

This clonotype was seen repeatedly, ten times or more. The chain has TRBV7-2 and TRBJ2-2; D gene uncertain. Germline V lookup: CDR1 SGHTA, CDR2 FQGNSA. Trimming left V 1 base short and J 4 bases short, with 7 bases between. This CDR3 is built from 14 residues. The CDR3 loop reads CASSLERATGELFF. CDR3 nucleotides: TGTGCCAGCAGCTTAGAAAGGGCCACCGGGGAGCTGTTTTTT.

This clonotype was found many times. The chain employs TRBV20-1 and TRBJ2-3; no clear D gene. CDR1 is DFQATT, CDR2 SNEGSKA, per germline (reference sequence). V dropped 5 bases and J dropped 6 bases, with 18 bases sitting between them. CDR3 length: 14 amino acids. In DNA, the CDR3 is TGCAGTGCTTACAAGCGCAACGTTAGGGATACGCAGTATTTT. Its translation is CSAYKRNVRDTQYF.

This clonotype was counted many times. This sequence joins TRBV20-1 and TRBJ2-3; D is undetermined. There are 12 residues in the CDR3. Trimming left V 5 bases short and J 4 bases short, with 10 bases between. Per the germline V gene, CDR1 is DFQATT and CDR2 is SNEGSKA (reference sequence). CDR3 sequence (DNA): TGCAGTGCTGGCCCTCTTGCAGATACGCAGTATTTT. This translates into CSAGPLADTQYF.

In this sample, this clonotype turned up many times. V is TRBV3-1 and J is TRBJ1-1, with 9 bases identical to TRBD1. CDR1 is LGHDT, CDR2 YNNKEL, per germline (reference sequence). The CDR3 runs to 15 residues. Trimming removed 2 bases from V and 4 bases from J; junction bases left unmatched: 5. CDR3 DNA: TGTGCCAGCAGCCAAATGGACAGGGGAGGCACTGAAGCTTTCTTT. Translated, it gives CASSQMDRGGTEAFF.

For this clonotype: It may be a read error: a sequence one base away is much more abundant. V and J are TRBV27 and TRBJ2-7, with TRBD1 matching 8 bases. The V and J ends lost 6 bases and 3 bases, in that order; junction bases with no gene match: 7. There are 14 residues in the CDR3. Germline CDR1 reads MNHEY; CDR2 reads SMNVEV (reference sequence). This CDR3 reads CASSGGTGVYEQYF. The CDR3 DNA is TGTGCCAGCAGCGGCGGGACAGGTGTCTACGAGCAGTACTTC.

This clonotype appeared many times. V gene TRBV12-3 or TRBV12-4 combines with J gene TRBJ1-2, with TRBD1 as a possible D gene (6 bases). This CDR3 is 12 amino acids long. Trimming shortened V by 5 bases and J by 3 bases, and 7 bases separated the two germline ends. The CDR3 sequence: CASSRQDYGYTF. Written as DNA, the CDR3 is TGTGCCAGCAGTCGACAGGACTATGGCTACACCTTC.

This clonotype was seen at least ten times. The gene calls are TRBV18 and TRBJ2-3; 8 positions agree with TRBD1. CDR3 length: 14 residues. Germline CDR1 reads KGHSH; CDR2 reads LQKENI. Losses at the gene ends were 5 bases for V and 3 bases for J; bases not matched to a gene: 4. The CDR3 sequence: CASSGQGWTDTQYF. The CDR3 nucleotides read TGTGCCAGCTCAGGACAGGGCTGGACAGATACGCAGTATTTT.

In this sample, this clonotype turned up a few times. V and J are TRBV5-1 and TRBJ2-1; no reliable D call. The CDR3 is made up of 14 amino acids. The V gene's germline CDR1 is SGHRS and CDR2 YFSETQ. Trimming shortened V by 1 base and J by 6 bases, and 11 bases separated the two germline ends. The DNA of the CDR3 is TGCGCCAGCAGCTTGAATCCAACCGGCAATGAGCAGTTCTTC. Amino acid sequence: CASSLNPTGNEQFF.

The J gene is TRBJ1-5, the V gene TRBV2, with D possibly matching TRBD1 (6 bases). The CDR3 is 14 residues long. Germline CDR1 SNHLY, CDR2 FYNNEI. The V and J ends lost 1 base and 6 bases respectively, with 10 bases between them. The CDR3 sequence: CASSEGQGIQPQHF. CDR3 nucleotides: TGTGCCAGCAGTGAAGGGCAGGGGATTCAGCCCCAGCATTTT.

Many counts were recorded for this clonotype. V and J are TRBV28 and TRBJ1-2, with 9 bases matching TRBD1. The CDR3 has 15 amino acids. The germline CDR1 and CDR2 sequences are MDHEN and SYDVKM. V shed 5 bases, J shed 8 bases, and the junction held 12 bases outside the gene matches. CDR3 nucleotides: TGTGCCAGCAGTACACTCACCGGGACAGGGCGCGGCTACACCTTC. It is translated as CASSTLTGTGRGYTF.

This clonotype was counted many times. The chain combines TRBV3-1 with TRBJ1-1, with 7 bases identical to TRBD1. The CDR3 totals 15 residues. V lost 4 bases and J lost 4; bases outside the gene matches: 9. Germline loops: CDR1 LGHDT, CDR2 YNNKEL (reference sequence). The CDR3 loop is CASSRARQGGTEAFF. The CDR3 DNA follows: TGTGCCAGCAGCCGAGCACGACAGGGAGGCACTGAAGCTTTCTTT.

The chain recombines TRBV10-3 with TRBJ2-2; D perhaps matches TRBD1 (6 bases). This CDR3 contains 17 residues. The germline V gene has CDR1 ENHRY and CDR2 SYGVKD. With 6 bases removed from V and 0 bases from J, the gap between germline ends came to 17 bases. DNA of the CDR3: TGTGCCATCAGCGCAGACCCCGGGACATCGAACACCGGGGAGCTGTTTTTT. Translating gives CAISADPGTSNTGELFF.

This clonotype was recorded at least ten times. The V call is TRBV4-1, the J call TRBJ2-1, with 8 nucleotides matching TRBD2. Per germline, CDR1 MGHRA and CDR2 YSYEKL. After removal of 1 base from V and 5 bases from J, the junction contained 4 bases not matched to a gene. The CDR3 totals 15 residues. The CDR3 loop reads CASSQVGSGDNEQFF. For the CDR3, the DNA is TGCGCCAGCAGCCAAGTTGGTAGCGGGGACAATGAGCAGTTCTTC.